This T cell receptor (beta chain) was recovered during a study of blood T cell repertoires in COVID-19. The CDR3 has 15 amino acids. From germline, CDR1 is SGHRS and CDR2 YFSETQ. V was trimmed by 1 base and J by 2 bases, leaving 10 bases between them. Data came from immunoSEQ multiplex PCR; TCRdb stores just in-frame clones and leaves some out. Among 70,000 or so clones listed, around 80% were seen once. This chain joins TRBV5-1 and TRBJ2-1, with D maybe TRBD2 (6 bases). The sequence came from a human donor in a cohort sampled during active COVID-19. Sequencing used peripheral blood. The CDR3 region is CASSLLRDPYNEQFF. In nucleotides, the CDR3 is TGCGCCAGCAGCTTGTTGCGGGACCCCTACAATGAGCAGTTCTTC.